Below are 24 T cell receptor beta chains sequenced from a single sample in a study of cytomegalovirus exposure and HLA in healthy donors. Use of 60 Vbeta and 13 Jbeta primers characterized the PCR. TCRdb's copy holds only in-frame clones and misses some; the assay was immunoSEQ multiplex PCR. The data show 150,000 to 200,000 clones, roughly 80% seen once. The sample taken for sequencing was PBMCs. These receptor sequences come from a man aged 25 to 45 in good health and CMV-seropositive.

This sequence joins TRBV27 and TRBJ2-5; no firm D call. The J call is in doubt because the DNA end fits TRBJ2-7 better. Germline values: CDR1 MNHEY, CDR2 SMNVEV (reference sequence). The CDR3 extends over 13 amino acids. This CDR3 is CASSPLPSYEQYF. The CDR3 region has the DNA TGTGCCAGCAGTCCTCTACCATCCTACGAGCAGTACTTC.

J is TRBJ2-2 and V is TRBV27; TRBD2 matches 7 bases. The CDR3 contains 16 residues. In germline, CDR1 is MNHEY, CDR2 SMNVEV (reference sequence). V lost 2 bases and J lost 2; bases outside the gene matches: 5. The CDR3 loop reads CASSLQGGPNTGELFF. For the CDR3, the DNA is TGTGCCAGCAGTTTACAGGGAGGGCCAAACACCGGGGAGCTGTTTTTT.

In DNA, the CDR3 is TGTGCCAGCAAGCGGGGAATTCATGAAGCTTTCTTT. Translating it yields CASKRGIHEAFF. The chain couples TRBV28 to TRBJ1-1; D remains unclear. This CDR3 region has 12 residues. V was cut by 7 bases and J by 7 bases, with 13 bases left in between. Germline V gene lookup returns CDR1 MDHEN and CDR2 SYDVKM.

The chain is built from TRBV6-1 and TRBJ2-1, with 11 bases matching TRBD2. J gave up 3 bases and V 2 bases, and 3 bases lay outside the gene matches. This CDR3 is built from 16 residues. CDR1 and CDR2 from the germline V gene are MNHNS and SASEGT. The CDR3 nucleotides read TGTGCCAGCAGTGAATTTGGGACTAGCGGCTACAATGAGCAGTTCTTC. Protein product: CASSEFGTSGYNEQFF.

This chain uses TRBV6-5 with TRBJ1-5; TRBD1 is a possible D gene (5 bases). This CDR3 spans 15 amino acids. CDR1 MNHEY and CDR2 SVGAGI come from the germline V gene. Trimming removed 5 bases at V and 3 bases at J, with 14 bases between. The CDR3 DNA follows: TGTGCCAGCAGTCGGGGAGGGGACCCCAATCAGCCCCAGCATTTT. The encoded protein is CASSRGGDPNQPQHF.

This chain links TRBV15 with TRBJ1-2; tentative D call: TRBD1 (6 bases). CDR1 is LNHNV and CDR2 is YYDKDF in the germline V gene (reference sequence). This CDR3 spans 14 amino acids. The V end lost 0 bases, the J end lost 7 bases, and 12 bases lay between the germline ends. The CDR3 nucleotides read TGTGCCACCAGCAGAGATAAAACAGGGAGTGGCTACACCTTC. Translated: CATSRDKTGSGYTF.

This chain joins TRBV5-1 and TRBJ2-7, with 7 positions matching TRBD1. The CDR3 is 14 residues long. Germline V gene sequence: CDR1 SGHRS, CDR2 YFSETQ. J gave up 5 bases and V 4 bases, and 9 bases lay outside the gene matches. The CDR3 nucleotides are TGCGCCAGCAGCCCACGACAGGGAATAGACGAGCAGTACTTC. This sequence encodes CASSPRQGIDEQYF.

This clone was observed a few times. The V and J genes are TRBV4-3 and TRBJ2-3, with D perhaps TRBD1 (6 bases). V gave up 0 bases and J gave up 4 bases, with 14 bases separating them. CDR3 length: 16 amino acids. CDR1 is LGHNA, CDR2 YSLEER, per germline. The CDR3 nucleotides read TGCGCCAGCAGCCAAGAGGTGGGCAGGGGACCAGATACGCAGTATTTT. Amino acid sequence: CASSQEVGRGPDTQYF.

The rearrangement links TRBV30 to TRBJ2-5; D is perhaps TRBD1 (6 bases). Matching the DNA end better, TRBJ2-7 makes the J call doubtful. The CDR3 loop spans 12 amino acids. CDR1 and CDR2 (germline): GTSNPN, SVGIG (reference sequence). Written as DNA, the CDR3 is TGTGCGGGCCGGACAGCCACCTACGAGCAGTACTTC. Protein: CAGRTATYEQYF.

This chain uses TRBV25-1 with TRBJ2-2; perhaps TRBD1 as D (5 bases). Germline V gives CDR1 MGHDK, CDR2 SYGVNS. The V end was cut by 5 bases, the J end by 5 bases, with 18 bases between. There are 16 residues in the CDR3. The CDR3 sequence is CASSPYGARVTGELFF. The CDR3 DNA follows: TGTGCCAGCAGTCCCTATGGGGCCAGGGTGACCGGGGAGCTGTTTTTT. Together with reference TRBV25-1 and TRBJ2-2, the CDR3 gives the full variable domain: EADIYQTPRYLVIGTGKKITLECSQTMGHDKMYWYQQDPGMELHLIHYSYGVNSTEKGDLSSESTVSRIRTEHFPLTLESARPSHTSQYLCASSPYGARVTGELFFGEGSRLTVL.

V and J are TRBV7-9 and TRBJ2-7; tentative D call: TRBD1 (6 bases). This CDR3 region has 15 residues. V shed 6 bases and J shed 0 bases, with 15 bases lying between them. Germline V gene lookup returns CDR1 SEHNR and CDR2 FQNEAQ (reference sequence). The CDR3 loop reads CASRPGVSGSYEQYF. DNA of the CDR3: TGTGCCAGCAGACCAGGGGTGTCAGGCTCCTACGAGCAGTACTTC.

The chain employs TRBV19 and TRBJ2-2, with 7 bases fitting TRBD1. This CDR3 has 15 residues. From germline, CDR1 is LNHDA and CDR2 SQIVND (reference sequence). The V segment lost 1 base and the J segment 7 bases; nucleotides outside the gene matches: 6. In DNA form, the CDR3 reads TGTGCCAGTAGTATAGGGACAGGATCAGGCGGGGAGCTGTTTTTT. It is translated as CASSIGTGSGGELFF.

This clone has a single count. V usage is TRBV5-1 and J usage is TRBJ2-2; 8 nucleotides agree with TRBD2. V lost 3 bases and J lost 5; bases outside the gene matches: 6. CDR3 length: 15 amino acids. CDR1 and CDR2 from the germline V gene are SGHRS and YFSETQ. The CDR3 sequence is CASSSGTRGTGELFF. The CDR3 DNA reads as TGCGCCAGCAGCTCCGGGACTAGGGGAACCGGGGAGCTGTTTTTT.

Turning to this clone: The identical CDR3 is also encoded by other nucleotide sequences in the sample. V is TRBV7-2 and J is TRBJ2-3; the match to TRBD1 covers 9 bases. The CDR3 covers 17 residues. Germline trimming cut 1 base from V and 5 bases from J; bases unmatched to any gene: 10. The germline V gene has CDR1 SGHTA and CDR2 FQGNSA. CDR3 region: CASSLERGTGFKDTQYF. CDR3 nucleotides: TGTGCCAGCAGCTTAGAGAGAGGGACAGGGTTCAAAGATACGCAGTATTTT.

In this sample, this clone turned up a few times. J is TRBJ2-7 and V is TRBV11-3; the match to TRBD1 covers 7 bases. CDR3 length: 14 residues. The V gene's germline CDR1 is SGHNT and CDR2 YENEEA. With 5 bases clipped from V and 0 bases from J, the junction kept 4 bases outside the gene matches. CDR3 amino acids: CASSLGDSSYEQYF. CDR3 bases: TGTGCCAGCAGCCTCGGGGACAGCTCCTACGAGCAGTACTTC. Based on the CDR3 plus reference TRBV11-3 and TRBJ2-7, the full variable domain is EAGVVQSPRYKIIEKKQPVAFWCNPISGHNTLYWYLQNLGQGPELLIRYENEEAVDDSQLPKDRFSAERLKGVDSTLKIQPAELGDSAVYLCASSLGDSSYEQYFGPGTRLTVT.

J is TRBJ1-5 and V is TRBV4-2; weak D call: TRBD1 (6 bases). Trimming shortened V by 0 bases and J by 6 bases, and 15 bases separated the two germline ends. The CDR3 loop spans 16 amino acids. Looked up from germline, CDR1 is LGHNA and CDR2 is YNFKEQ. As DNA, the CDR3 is TGTGCCAGCAGCCAAGATCGCGCAGGGGCGGGTCAGCCCCAGCATTTT. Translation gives CASSQDRAGAGQPQHF.

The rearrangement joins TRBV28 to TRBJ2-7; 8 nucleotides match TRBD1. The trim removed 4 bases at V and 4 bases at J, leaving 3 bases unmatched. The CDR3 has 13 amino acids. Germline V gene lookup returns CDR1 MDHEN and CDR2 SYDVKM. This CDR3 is CASSYRGIYEQYF. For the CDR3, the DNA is TGTGCCAGCAGTTACAGGGGGATATACGAGCAGTACTTC.

The CDR3 protein is CASSIGRTGDEQYF. CDR3 coding DNA: TGTGCCAGTAGTATTGGTAGGACAGGGGACGAGCAGTACTTC. V usage is TRBV19 and J usage is TRBJ2-7; 9 nucleotides align to TRBD1. The CDR3 is 14 amino acids. Germline V gene data show CDR1 as LNHDA and CDR2 as SQIVND (reference sequence). V shed 3 bases, J shed 5 bases, and the junction held 5 bases outside the gene matches.

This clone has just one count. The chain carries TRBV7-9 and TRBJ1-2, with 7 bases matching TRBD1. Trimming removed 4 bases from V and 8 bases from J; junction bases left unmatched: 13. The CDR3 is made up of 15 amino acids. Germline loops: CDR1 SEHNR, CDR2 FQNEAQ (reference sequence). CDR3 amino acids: CASSSDPNRGEGYTF. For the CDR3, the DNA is TGTGCCAGCAGCTCCGATCCCAACAGGGGCGAAGGCTACACCTTC.

DNA for the CDR3: TGTGCCAGCACCCCCGGGAGGGGGGGCCTTGAAGCTTTCTTT. Its protein product is CASTPGRGGLEAFF. The chain employs TRBV27 and TRBJ1-1; the D gene is possibly TRBD1 (6 bases). This CDR3 spans 14 amino acids. V lost 7 bases to trimming and J lost 7 bases, with 19 bases between them. The germline CDR1 and CDR2 sequences are MNHEY and SMNVEV (reference sequence).

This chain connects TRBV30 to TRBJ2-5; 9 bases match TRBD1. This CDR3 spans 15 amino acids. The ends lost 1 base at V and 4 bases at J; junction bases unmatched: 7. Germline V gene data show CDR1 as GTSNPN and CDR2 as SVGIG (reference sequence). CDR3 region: CAWSGGTGNGETQYF. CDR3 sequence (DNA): TGTGCCTGGAGTGGAGGGACAGGGAATGGAGAGACCCAGTACTTC.

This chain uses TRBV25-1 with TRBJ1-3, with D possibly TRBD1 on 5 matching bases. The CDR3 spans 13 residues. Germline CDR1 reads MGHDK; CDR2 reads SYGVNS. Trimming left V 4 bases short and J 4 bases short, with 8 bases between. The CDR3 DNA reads TGTGCCAGCAGTGGGGGGGAAGGAAACACCATATATTTT. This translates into CASSGGEGNTIYF.

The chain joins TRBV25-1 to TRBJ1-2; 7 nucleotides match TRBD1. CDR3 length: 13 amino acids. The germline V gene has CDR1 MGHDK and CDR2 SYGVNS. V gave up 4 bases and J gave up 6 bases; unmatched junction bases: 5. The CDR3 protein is CASSAGTVDGYTF. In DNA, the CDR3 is TGTGCCAGCAGTGCTGGGACAGTAGATGGCTACACCTTC.

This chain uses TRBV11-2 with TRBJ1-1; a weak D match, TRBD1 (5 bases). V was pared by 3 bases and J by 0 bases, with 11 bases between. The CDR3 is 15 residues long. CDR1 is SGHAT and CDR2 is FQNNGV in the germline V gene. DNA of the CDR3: TGTGCCAGCAGCTTGTGGCAGGGAATGAACACTGAAGCTTTCTTT. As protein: CASSLWQGMNTEAFF.